A single sample gave rise to the 5 T cell receptor beta chains below, sequenced in a study of beta chain features in type 1 diabetes. The authors reverse transcribed all of the isolated RNA, so sequencing captured expressed TCRB transcripts. This table comes from immunoSEQ multiplex PCR, and its TCRdb copy is limited to in-frame clones, with some not included. Here the sample spans some 22,000 clones, roughly 69% being singletons. Sequenced sample: Tregs from blood. The origin of the receptors is a woman aged 40 to 49 in good health.

This chain uses TRBV10-1 with TRBJ2-7, with 7 positions matching TRBD1. V lost 5 bases to trimming and J lost 2 bases; unmatched junction nucleotides: 3. The germline gives CDR1 WNHNN, CDR2 SYGVQD (reference sequence). The CDR3 sequence is 13 residues long. DNA of the CDR3: TGCGCCAGCAGTAGGGGGCCCACCTACGAGCAGTACTTC. It translates to CASSRGPTYEQYF.

The chain links TRBV7-2 to TRBJ2-7; 9 nucleotides match TRBD1. The germline gives CDR1 SGHTA, CDR2 FQGNSA. The CDR3 sequence is 15 residues long. The trim removed 3 bases at V and 0 bases at J, leaving 3 bases unmatched. CDR3 protein: CASSFGTGSSYEQYF. Here the CDR3 DNA reads TGTGCCAGCAGCTTCGGGACAGGGAGCTCCTACGAGCAGTACTTC.

In this sample, this clone turned up once. The chain links TRBV5-1 to TRBJ1-2; TRBD1 matches 8 bases. Per germline, CDR1 SGHRS and CDR2 YFSETQ. The junction had 6 bases not matched to a gene; V was cut back by 4 bases and J by 10 bases. CDR3 length: 12 amino acids. Here the CDR3 DNA reads TGCGCCAGCAGCCAAGGACAGGGAGCCTACACCTTC. Protein: CASSQGQGAYTF.

The chain employs TRBV10-1 and TRBJ2-3; the match to TRBD2 covers 7 bases. The length of the CDR3 is 14 residues. Trimming removed 4 bases from V and 4 bases from J; junction bases left unmatched: 5. Germline V lookup: CDR1 WNHNN, CDR2 SYGVQD (reference sequence). CDR3 sequence reads: CASSVGGRADTQYF. The CDR3 bases are TGCGCCAGCAGTGTTGGGGGGAGGGCAGATACGCAGTATTTT.

The chain employs TRBV5-1 and TRBJ1-1, with D perhaps matching TRBD1 (6 bases). V was pared by 4 bases and J by 5 bases, with 21 bases between. CDR1 and CDR2 (germline): SGHRS, YFSETQ. The CDR3 is 16 residues long. The CDR3 sequence is CASSLNRGGVRTEAFF. The CDR3 bases are TGCGCCAGCAGCCTAAATCGGGGGGGCGTAAGGACTGAAGCTTTCTTT.